This T cell receptor beta chain was recorded in a study of T cells in Graves' hyperthyroidism and ophthalmopathy. Looked up from germline, CDR1 is ENHRY and CDR2 is SYGVKD. The CDR3 is 15 residues long. Trimming shortened V by 4 bases and J by 0 bases, and 9 bases separated the two germline ends. Amplification of TCR beta CDR3 regions used RNA as the template. Primed by the HTBI set, a first-round RT-PCR was run on the TCR CDR3. TCRdb ran MiXCR on the multiplex PCR reads and lists one entry per CDR3 protein. Of 600,000 to 850,000 distinct CDR3 sequences in the sample, around 20% are singletons; the top ten hold roughly 17%. This clonotype appeared a few times.

The V call is TRBV10-3, the J call TRBJ2-2; D is unclear. The clonotype comes from a woman aged 50 to 60 with Graves' hyperthyroidism that later progressed to Graves' ophthalmopathy. Sequencing used blood. The CDR3 nucleotides read TGTGCCATCAGTGTACAGCTTACGAACACCGGGGAGCTGTTTTTT. It translates to CAISVQLTNTGELFF.